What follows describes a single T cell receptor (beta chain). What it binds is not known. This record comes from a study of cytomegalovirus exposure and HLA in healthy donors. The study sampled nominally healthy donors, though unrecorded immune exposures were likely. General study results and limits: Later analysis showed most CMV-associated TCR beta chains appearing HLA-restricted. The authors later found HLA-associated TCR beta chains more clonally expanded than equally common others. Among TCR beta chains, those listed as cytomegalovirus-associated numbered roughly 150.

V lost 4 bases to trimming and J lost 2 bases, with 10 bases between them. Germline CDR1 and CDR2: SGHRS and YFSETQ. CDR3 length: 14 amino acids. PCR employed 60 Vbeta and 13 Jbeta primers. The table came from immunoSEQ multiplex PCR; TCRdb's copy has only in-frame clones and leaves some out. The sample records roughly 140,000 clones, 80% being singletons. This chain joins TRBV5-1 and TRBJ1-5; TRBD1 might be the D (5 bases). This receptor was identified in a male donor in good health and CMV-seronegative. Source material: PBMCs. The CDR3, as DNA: TGCGCCAGCAGCCCGGGACTGGGCAATCAGCCCCAGCATTTT. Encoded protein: CASSPGLGNQPQHF. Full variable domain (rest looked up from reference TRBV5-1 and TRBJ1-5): KAGVTQTPRYLIKTRGQQVTLSCSPISGHRSVSWYQQTPGQGLQFLFEYFSETQRNKGNFPGRFSGRQFSNSRSEMNVSTLELGDSALYLCASSPGLGNQPQHFGDGTRLSIL.